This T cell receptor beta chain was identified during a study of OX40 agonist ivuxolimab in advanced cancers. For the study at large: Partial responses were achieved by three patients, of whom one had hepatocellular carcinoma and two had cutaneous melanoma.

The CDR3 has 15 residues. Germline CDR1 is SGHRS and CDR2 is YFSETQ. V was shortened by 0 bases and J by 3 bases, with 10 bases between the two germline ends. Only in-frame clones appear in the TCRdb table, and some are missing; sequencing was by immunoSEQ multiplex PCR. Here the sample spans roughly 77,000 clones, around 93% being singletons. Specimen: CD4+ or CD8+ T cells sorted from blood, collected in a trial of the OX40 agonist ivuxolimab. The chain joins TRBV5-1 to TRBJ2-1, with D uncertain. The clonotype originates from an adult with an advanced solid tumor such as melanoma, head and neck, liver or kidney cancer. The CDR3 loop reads CASSLDRWGYNEQFF. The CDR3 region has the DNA TGCGCCAGCAGCTTGGATCGCTGGGGCTACAATGAGCAGTTCTTC.